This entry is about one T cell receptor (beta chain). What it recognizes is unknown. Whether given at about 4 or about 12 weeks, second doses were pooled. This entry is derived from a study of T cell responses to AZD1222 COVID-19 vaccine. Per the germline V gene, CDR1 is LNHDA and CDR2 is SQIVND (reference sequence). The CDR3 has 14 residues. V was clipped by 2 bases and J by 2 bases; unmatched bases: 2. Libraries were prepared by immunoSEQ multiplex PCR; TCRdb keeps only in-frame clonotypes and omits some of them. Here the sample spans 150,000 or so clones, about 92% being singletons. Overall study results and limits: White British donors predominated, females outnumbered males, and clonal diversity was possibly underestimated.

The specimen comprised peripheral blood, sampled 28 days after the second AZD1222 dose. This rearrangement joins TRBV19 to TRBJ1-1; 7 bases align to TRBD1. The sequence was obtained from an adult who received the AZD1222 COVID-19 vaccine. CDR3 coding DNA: TGTGCCAGTAGTATAAGGGGGCTCAACACTGAAGCTTTCTTT. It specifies CASSIRGLNTEAFF.